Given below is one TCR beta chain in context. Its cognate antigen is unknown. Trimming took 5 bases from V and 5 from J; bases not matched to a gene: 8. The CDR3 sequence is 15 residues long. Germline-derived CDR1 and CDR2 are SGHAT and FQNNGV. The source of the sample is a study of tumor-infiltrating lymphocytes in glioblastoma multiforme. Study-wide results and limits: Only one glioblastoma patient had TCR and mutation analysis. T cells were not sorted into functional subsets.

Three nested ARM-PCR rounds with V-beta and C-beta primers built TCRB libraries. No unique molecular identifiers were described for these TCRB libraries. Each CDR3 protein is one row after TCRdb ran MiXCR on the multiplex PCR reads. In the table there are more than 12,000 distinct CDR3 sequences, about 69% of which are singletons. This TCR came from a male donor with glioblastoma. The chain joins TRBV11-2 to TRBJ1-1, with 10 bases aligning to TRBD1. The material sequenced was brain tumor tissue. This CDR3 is CASSVGPGQGTEAFF. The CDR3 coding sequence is TGTGCCAGCAGCGTAGGGCCGGGACAGGGGACTGAAGCTTTCTTT.